Listed below are T cell receptor beta chains from one sample, sequenced in a study of PD-1 blockade in classical Hodgkin lymphoma. Sequencing was performed with immunoSEQ multiplex PCR; in TCRdb, only in-frame clones are kept and a portion is missing. Of 16,000 or so clones listed, around four fifths were seen once; the top ten hold 1%. This material consisted of CD4+ T cells from blood, taken at baseline. These receptors came from a human donor with classical Hodgkin lymphoma. Each CDR3 is given with its conserved first and last residue. Each record gives: V gene, CDR3 protein.

V: TRBV6-6; CDR3: CASNRGGNYGYTF
V: TRBV6-5; CDR3: CASSDLIGNTIYF
V: TRBV10-3; CDR3: CAISGPLQGYEQYF
V: TRBV6-1; CDR3: CASQEQGANTEAFF
V: TRBV6-1; CDR3: CASRAGLAMETQYF
V: TRBV29-1; CDR3: CSVGLVGQGSFTSGNTIYF
V: TRBV29-1; CDR3: CSVVTSGANVLTF
V: TRBV4-3; CDR3: CASSQDSPRGFRASGANVLTF
V: TRBV7-8; CDR3: CASSLVNRDGNQPQHF
V: TRBV28; CDR3: CASRPGQGNEQFF
V: TRBV5-1; CDR3: CASSFGIGNQPQHF
V: TRBV6-5; CDR3: CASSYSSGTVNTEAFF
V: TRBV27; CDR3: CASSLLAGVVTDTQYF
V: TRBV6-5; CDR3: CASSYRDRGHGYTF
V: TRBV11-2; CDR3: CASSLFLGGGTYEQYF
V: TRBV7-9; CDR3: CASSPGQGNEKLFF
V: TRBV11-3; CDR3: CASSPGLAELQETQYF
V: TRBV11-1; CDR3: CASSFIFAGNNEQFF
V: TRBV7-7; CDR3: CASSPTRLAGGNEQFF
V: TRBV7-3; CDR3: CASSSQTPGGNNEQFF
V: TRBV9; CDR3: CASSVGSGRVLSTDTQYF
V: TRBV29-1; CDR3: CSVDHRGGTEAFF
V: TRBV10-3; CDR3: CAISEYGQGPTGELFF
V: TRBV20-1; CDR3: CSARTGYGYTF
V: TRBV6-5; CDR3: CASSRLAGNNEQFF
V: TRBV5-1; CDR3: CASSFNGQGFYEQYF
V: TRBV7-2; CDR3: CASSLVGDVSYEQYF
V: TRBV28; CDR3: CASSLTGLTNGYTF
V: TRBV29-1; CDR3: CSGGIRWGETQYF
V: TRBV7-9; CDR3: CASSLGGTGVYTGELFF
V: TRBV18; CDR3: CASSSTATNTGELFF
V: TRBV5-8; CDR3: CASSTPDRPSTEAFF
V: TRBV4-2; CDR3: CASSQDPGQYNQPQHF
V: TRBV6-4; CDR3: CASAPAGGIYNEQFF
V: TRBV12-5; CDR3: CASVHGTGFRAFF
V: TRBV28; CDR3: CASSLKRNQLYYGYTF
V: TRBV6-5; CDR3: CASSYGTPAYEQYF
V: TRBV6-5; CDR3: CASSYATGGYQPQHF
V: TRBV4-3; CDR3: CASSQAASEVEQFF
V: TRBV2; CDR3: CASSGTGGEQYF
V: TRBV18; CDR3: CASSPFSGQGSQTQYF
V: TRBV7-7; CDR3: CASSLTGFLETQYF
V: TRBV18; CDR3: CASSLTSYSSYEQYF
V: TRBV27; CDR3: CASSLSAGRQETQYF
V: TRBV7-8; CDR3: CASSLNRLAGADASEQYF
V: TRBV18; CDR3: CASSRQGGNTIYF
V: TRBV6-5; CDR3: CASRSQGQNTEAFF
V: TRBV19; CDR3: CASTGAWGYGYTF
V: TRBV7-2; CDR3: CASSTSGTAAYEQYF
V: TRBV7-9; CDR3: CASSLGRSGGGTDTQYF
V: TRBV7-3; CDR3: CASSLVAGVTYNEQFF
V: TRBV11-3; CDR3: CASSGGAHYNEQFF
V: TRBV10-3; CDR3: CAISGVREGYGYTF
V: TRBV5-8; CDR3: CASSQDRGQTQYF